The 8 T cell receptor beta chains below were found in one sample sequenced in a study of a mutant IDH1 vaccine in newly diagnosed glioma. Time point defined: week 5, during vaccination. All doses held 300 ug of mutant IDH1 20-mer peptide, with topical imiquimod. No antigens are known for them. Here immunoSEQ multiplex PCR was the method, and the copy in TCRdb shows in-frame clones only, minus some. The table lists about 30,000 clones, roughly four fifths of them singletons, with 24% in the top ten. The specimen comprised PBMCs, sampled from a glioma patient whose treatment included an IDH1 peptide vaccine. Receptor source: a young man with glioma.

This chain uses TRBV27 with TRBJ1-3; D unresolved. Deletions cut 3 bases from V and 8 bases from J, with 11 bases between. The CDR3 has 13 amino acids. Germline V gives CDR1 MNHEY, CDR2 SMNVEV (reference sequence). The CDR3 loop is CASSFAPYDTIYF. The DNA of the CDR3 is TGTGCCAGCAGTTTCGCCCCTTACGACACCATATATTTT.

This chain joins TRBV27 and TRBJ2-4, with D perhaps TRBD2 (6 bases). V gave up 2 bases and J gave up 16 bases, with 12 bases separating them. Germline CDR1 and CDR2: MNHEY and SMNVEV (reference sequence). The CDR3 has 11 residues. The CDR3: CASSLLGGPYF. Here the CDR3 DNA reads TGTGCCAGCAGTTTACTGGGGGGACCTTACTTC.

The chain recombines TRBV29-1 with TRBJ2-1; D tentatively fits TRBD1 or TRBD2 (5 bases each). The germline gives CDR1 SQVTM, CDR2 ANQGSEA. There are 10 residues in the CDR3. V was trimmed by 6 bases and J by 12 bases, leaving 12 bases between them. This CDR3 is CSVGTDRQFF. CDR3 sequence (DNA): TGCAGCGTGGGGACGGATCGGCAGTTCTTC.

CDR3 bases: TGTGCCTGGGGACCGGGACTAGCGAAAGAGACCCAGTACTTC. This translates into CAWGPGLAKETQYF. The chain uses TRBV30 and TRBJ2-5; 10 nucleotides align to TRBD2. The CDR3 is 14 amino acids. From germline, CDR1 is GTSNPN and CDR2 SVGIG (reference sequence). V gave up 5 bases and J gave up 3 bases; unmatched junction bases: 6.

V usage is TRBV28 and J usage is TRBJ2-7; 10 bases line up with TRBD1. The ends lost 6 bases at V and 7 bases at J; junction bases unmatched: 12. The CDR3 covers 15 residues. Per germline, CDR1 MDHEN and CDR2 SYDVKM. This chain's CDR3 is CASREPGTGAGEQYF. In DNA form, the CDR3 reads TGTGCCAGCAGAGAACCCGGGACAGGGGCGGGAGAGCAGTACTTC.

The V and J genes are TRBV25-1 and TRBJ2-3; D is unclear. The V gene's germline CDR1 is MGHDK and CDR2 SYGVNS. Between the trimmed V and J ends, which lost 10 bases and 1 base, there was a span of 15 bases. The CDR3 is 14 residues long. The CDR3 nucleotides are TGTGCCACAAACTCCGGATCTGGCACAGATACGCAGTATTTT. Amino acid sequence: CATNSGSGTDTQYF.

CDR3 protein: CASGGYSNQPQHF. The DNA of the CDR3 is TGTGCCAGTGGCGGCTATAGCAATCAGCCCCAGCATTTT. The chain joins TRBV7-8 to TRBJ1-5; D remains unclear. This CDR3 contains 13 residues. The germline V and J ends were trimmed by 9 bases and 0 bases, with 9 bases remaining between them. Germline V gives CDR1 SGHVS, CDR2 FQNEAQ.

The rearrangement uses TRBV9 and TRBJ1-1; D gene ambiguous. The CDR3 has 14 amino acids. The germline CDR1 and CDR2 sequences are SGDLS and YYNGEE. The V end lost 1 base, the J end lost 4 bases, and 11 bases lay between the germline ends. In DNA, the CDR3 is TGTGCCAGCAGCGTAAGTCCGGGTTCCACTGAAGCTTTCTTT. Translation: CASSVSPGSTEAFF. Full variable domain (missing parts from reference TRBV9 and TRBJ1-1): DSGVTQTPKHLITATGQRVTLRCSPRSGDLSVYWYQQSLDQGLQFLIQYYNGEERAKGNILERFSAQQFPDLHSELNLSSLELGDSALYFCASSVSPGSTEAFFGQGTRLTVV.